The next 32 T cell receptor beta chains were all read from a single sample in a study of T cells after yellow fever vaccination. From the 5' RACE reads, TCRdb called clonotypes with MiXCR, one entry per CDR3 protein. The sample lists 300,000 or so distinct CDR3 sequences; 3.5% to 4.5% were seen once. The sample was PBMCs, taken 5 days after the yellow fever booster vaccination. The receptor source for this set is a man in his late teens or twenties who received the YFV17D yellow fever vaccine.

Only a few counts were recorded for this clonotype. The chain uses TRBV5-1 and TRBJ2-4; D is unclear. Germline V lookup: CDR1 SGHRS, CDR2 YFSETQ. The CDR3 is made up of 13 amino acids. V was pared by 6 bases and J by 9 bases, with 16 bases between. The CDR3 DNA is TGCGCCAGCACGTCTCCTAGTTCGCCCATTCAGTACTTC. It is translated as CASTSPSSPIQYF.

Many counts were recorded for this clonotype. The chain joins TRBV4-1 to TRBJ2-2, with 10 bases lining up with TRBD2. The trim removed 1 base at V and 8 bases at J, leaving 7 bases unmatched. The V gene's germline CDR1 is MGHRA and CDR2 YSYEKL. This CDR3 is 16 amino acids long. This CDR3 is CASSQAAAGGHGELFF. The CDR3 DNA reads as TGCGCCAGCAGCCAAGCGGCAGCGGGGGGGCATGGGGAGCTGTTTTTT.

This chain uses TRBV27 with TRBJ2-7, with TRBD2 as a possible D gene (6 bases). This CDR3 region has 14 residues. Germline CDR1 MNHEY, CDR2 SMNVEV (reference sequence). V was trimmed by 7 bases and J by 2 bases, leaving 15 bases between them. CDR3 sequence reads: CASTHTGLPYEQYF. The CDR3 DNA is TGTGCCAGCACCCATACGGGACTGCCCTACGAGCAGTACTTC.

This clonotype was detected many times. This chain connects TRBV7-2 to TRBJ2-3, with D perhaps TRBD2 (6 bases). The CDR3 is 16 amino acids. Looked up from germline, CDR1 is SGHTA and CDR2 is FQGNSA. V was cut by 5 bases and J by 2 bases, with 17 bases left in between. This chain's CDR3 is CASSPGARGATDTQYF. The CDR3, as DNA: TGTGCCAGCAGCCCCGGAGCGCGGGGAGCCACAGATACGCAGTATTTT.

This clonotype has a count of ten or more. This sequence joins TRBV5-1 and TRBJ1-1, with D uncertain. The germline CDR1 and CDR2 sequences are SGHRS and YFSETQ. V gave up 0 bases and J gave up 8 bases, with 14 bases separating them. CDR3 size: 14 residues. CDR3 DNA sequence: TGCGCCAGCAGCTTGGCCTTGGGAACGGGAGAAGCTTTCTTT. It is translated as CASSLALGTGEAFF.

V is TRBV27 and J is TRBJ2-2; tentative D call: TRBD1 (6 bases). Looked up from germline, CDR1 is MNHEY and CDR2 is SMNVEV (reference sequence). The germline V and J ends were trimmed by 4 bases and 3 bases, with 12 bases remaining between them. The CDR3 has 15 residues. CDR3 nucleotide sequence: TGTGCCAGCAGTTCGGACAGTCCGTACACCGGGGAGCTGTTTTTT. It translates to CASSSDSPYTGELFF.

The J gene is TRBJ2-2, the V gene TRBV3-1; D ambiguous. The CDR3 runs 16 residues. CDR1 LGHDT and CDR2 YNNKEL come from the germline V gene (reference sequence). V dropped 2 bases and J dropped 7 bases, with 17 bases sitting between them. The CDR3 nucleotides read TGTGCCAGCAGCCAAATGTACCAGCAGGTCGTCGGGGAGCTGTTTTTT. The encoded protein is CASSQMYQQVVGELFF.

This clonotype was counted a few times. In DNA form, the CDR3 reads TGTGCCAGCGGGGGGCCAAGCTCCTACAATGAGCAGTTCTTC. It yields the protein CASGGPSSYNEQFF. This chain joins TRBV12-3 or TRBV12-4 and TRBJ2-1, with D possibly called TRBD1 or TRBD2 (6 bases each). The V end was cut by 8 bases, the J end by 0 bases, with 11 bases between. CDR3 length: 14 residues.

This clonotype was recorded at least ten times. The chain combines TRBV7-2 with TRBJ2-2, with TRBD1 as a possible D gene (6 bases). The CDR3 loop spans 14 amino acids. Trimming left V 5 bases short and J 3 bases short, with 10 bases between. CDR1 and CDR2 (germline): SGHTA, FQGNSA. Here the CDR3 reads CASSIQGYTGELFF. The CDR3 nucleotides are TGTGCCAGCAGCATACAGGGTTACACCGGGGAGCTGTTTTTT.

The V gene is TRBV7-2, the J gene TRBJ2-5, with D possibly TRBD2 on 6 matching bases. There are 15 residues in the CDR3. V was shortened by 4 bases and J by 3 bases, with 15 bases between the two germline ends. From germline, CDR1 is SGHTA and CDR2 FQGNSA. DNA for the CDR3: TGTGCCAGCAGCTCGAGGCCGGGACTGGAAGAGACCCAGTACTTC. Its translation is CASSSRPGLEETQYF.

This clonotype appeared a few times. The chain couples TRBV6-5 to TRBJ2-4; 10 positions match TRBD1. The CDR3 runs to 15 residues. The trim removed 8 bases at V and 1 base at J, leaving 5 bases unmatched. The V gene's germline CDR1 is MNHEY and CDR2 SVGAGI. CDR3 sequence reads: CASGGDRGAKNIQYF. The CDR3 DNA reads TGTGCCAGCGGAGGGGACAGGGGCGCCAAAAACATTCAGTACTTC.

The genes are TRBV5-5 and TRBJ2-7; maybe TRBD1 (6 bases). Looked up from germline, CDR1 is SGHKS and CDR2 is YYEKEE (reference sequence). The CDR3 loop spans 14 amino acids. The V end was cut by 1 base, the J end by 1 base, with 9 bases between. The CDR3 here is CASSLRRGSYEQYF. In DNA, the CDR3 is TGTGCCAGCAGCTTGCGCAGGGGATCCTACGAGCAGTACTTC.

The CDR3 is CASSLTRVVEQYF. The DNA for the CDR3 is TGTGCCAGCAGCCTGACGCGCGTAGTCGAGCAGTACTTC. The chain joins TRBV12-3 or TRBV12-4 to TRBJ2-7; D is uncertain. This CDR3 region has 13 residues. V lost 6 bases to trimming and J lost 6 bases, with 15 bases between them.

This chain links TRBV20-1 with TRBJ1-1; D remains unclear. V lost 6 bases and J 2 bases, leaving 7 bases between the germline ends. Per germline, CDR1 DFQATT and CDR2 SNEGSKA (reference sequence). The CDR3 spans 11 residues. In DNA form, the CDR3 reads TGCAGTGCCTTAGAAAACACTGAAGCTTTCTTT. Translated: CSALENTEAFF.

V and J are TRBV7-2 and TRBJ2-1; 10 bases map to TRBD1. The CDR3 extends over 14 amino acids. V lost 3 bases to trimming and J lost 12 bases; unmatched junction nucleotides: 8. In germline, CDR1 is SGHTA, CDR2 FQGNSA. As DNA, the CDR3 is TGTGCCAGCAGCTTCGACAGGGGGCCAGCGGCGCAGTTCTTC. Its translation is CASSFDRGPAAQFF.

This clonotype was counted between two and nine times. The chain combines TRBV7-9 with TRBJ2-1; D may be TRBD2 (5 bases). V was trimmed by 7 bases and J by 9 bases, leaving 13 bases between them. The germline CDR1 and CDR2 sequences are SEHNR and FQNEAQ (reference sequence). This CDR3 is built from 12 residues. CDR3 in amino acids: CASTRSGSEQFF. Here the CDR3 DNA reads TGTGCCAGCACCCGTAGTGGGAGTGAGCAGTTCTTC.

The gene calls are TRBV11-2 and TRBJ2-1, with D maybe TRBD1 (5 bases). The germline CDR1 and CDR2 sequences are SGHAT and FQNNGV. This CDR3 comprises 15 residues. V lost 0 bases, J lost 13 bases, and 19 bases lay in between. The CDR3 nucleotides are TGTGCCAGCAGCTTAGAGTGGGGCCCCTCTTATACACAGTTCTTC. Translated: CASSLEWGPSYTQFF.

This clonotype was seen a few times. This chain connects TRBV5-1 to TRBJ2-2, with 9 bases lining up with TRBD1. In germline, CDR1 is SGHRS, CDR2 YFSETQ. This CDR3 contains 14 residues. J gave up 9 bases and V 2 bases, and 5 bases lay outside the gene matches. CDR3 residues: CASSFTGGIRELFF. Here the CDR3 DNA reads TGCGCCAGCAGCTTCACAGGGGGCATTAGGGAGCTGTTTTTT.

This clonotype was picked up many times. The CDR3 sequence is CASTPRGDGHYNEQFF. The DNA of the CDR3 is TGCGCCAGCACGCCTCGGGGAGACGGACATTACAATGAGCAGTTCTTC. This chain links TRBV5-1 with TRBJ2-1; perhaps D is TRBD1 or TRBD2 (5 bases each). The CDR3 has 16 amino acids. CDR1 and CDR2 (germline): SGHRS, YFSETQ. Trimming removed 6 bases at V and 4 bases at J, with 20 bases between.

V and J are TRBV7-9 and TRBJ2-5; TRBD2 matches at 7 bases. Trimming cost V 8 bases and J 5 bases; bases outside gene matches: 11. Germline CDR1 and CDR2: SEHNR and FQNEAQ (reference sequence). The CDR3 consists of 14 residues. The CDR3: CASYPPWGGETQYF. Here the CDR3 DNA reads TGTGCCAGCTATCCCCCATGGGGGGGTGAGACCCAGTACTTC.

This clonotype was seen only a few times. The genes are TRBV7-2 and TRBJ2-7, with TRBD1 identical over 7 bases. The CDR3 is 14 amino acids. Germline V CDR1 and CDR2: SGHTA, FQGNSA. The trim removed 6 bases at V and 3 bases at J, leaving 8 bases unmatched. For the CDR3, the DNA is TGTGCCAGCAGAGAAGGGACAGTCGGCTACGAGCAGTACTTC. Translated: CASREGTVGYEQYF.

The gene calls are TRBV6-2 or TRBV6-3 and TRBJ1-1, with a possible D match to TRBD1 (6 bases). Trimming removed 2 bases at V and 0 bases at J, with 22 bases between. Germline-derived CDR1 and CDR2 are MNHEY and SVGEGT. The CDR3 runs to 19 residues. DNA for the CDR3: TGTGCCAGCAGTTACCGATGGACGGGGGGGCAGACCATGAACACTGAAGCTTTCTTT. This translates into CASSYRWTGGQTMNTEAFF.

This clonotype was counted a few times. The genes are TRBV12-3 or TRBV12-4 and TRBJ1-5; D is ambiguous. The CDR3 runs 14 residues. V lost 7 bases to trimming and J lost 5 bases, with 15 bases between them. CDR3 coding DNA: TGTGCCAGCATCAGCGGTCCGGGTTATCAGCCCCAGCATTTT. This codes for CASISGPGYQPQHF.

In its sample, this clonotype was seen a few times. The chain employs TRBV20-1 and TRBJ1-5; unclear D gene. Germline CDR1 reads DFQATT; CDR2 reads SNEGSKA (reference sequence). The CDR3 consists of 15 residues. V lost 3 bases and J lost 1, with 13 bases in between. CDR3 sequence: CSARPTGRSNQPQHF. CDR3 nucleotide sequence: TGCAGTGCTAGGCCCACCGGGAGGAGCAATCAGCCCCAGCATTTT.

V usage is TRBV28 and J usage is TRBJ2-7, with D tentatively TRBD1 or TRBD2 (5 bases each). CDR3 length equals 12 residues. V dropped 4 bases and J dropped 7 bases, with 11 bases sitting between them. Looked up from germline, CDR1 is MDHEN and CDR2 is SYDVKM. The CDR3 coding sequence is TGTGCCAGCAGTTGGGACGGATCAGAGCAGTACGTC. Residues: CASSWDGSEQYV.

V is TRBV7-9 and J is TRBJ1-2; possibly TRBD1 for D (6 bases). This CDR3 spans 15 amino acids. The germline gives CDR1 SEHNR, CDR2 FQNEAQ (reference sequence). The V end lost 5 bases, the J end lost 0 bases, and 13 bases lay between the germline ends. CDR3 nucleotides: TGTGCCAGCAGCCCGCCGGGACACGCTAACTATGGCTACACCTTC. It is translated as CASSPPGHANYGYTF. Full variable domain (missing parts from reference TRBV7-9 and TRBJ1-2): DTGVSQNPRHKITKRGQNVTFRCDPISEHNRLYWYRQTLGQGPEFLTYFQNEAQLEKSRLLSDRFSAERPKGSFSTLEIQRTEQGDSAMYLCASSPPGHANYGYTFGSGTRLTVV.

This clonotype was detected ten times or more. This chain links TRBV7-9 with TRBJ1-2, with D uncertain. Trimming shortened V by 5 bases and J by 4 bases, and 14 bases separated the two germline ends. The CDR3 totals 14 residues. Per the germline V gene, CDR1 is SEHNR and CDR2 is FQNEAQ (reference sequence). The CDR3 region has the DNA TGTGCCAGCAGCCCGGGCGGTTCATTCTATGGCTACACCTTC. As protein: CASSPGGSFYGYTF.

This clonotype came up a few times. The rearrangement uses TRBV11-2 and TRBJ2-2, with 8 positions matching TRBD1. The CDR3 is 18 amino acids. V lost 5 bases to trimming and J lost 5 bases; unmatched junction nucleotides: 16. Germline CDR1 SGHAT, CDR2 FQNNGV. CDR3 DNA sequence: TGTGCCAGCAGCAGAAACGGACAGGGCGGGATAATGACCGGGGAGCTGTTTTTT. Its translation is CASSRNGQGGIMTGELFF.

This sequence joins TRBV20-1 and TRBJ1-4; 9 bases fit TRBD1. Germline V gene sequence: CDR1 DFQATT, CDR2 SNEGSKA (reference sequence). Losses at the gene ends were 2 bases for V and 5 bases for J; bases not matched to a gene: 3. CDR3 size: 14 residues. CDR3 DNA sequence: TGCAGTGCTAGACCGACAGGGGGGAATGAAAAACTGTTTTTT. Amino acids: CSARPTGGNEKLFF.

This clonotype occurred a few times. This chain connects TRBV5-1 to TRBJ1-1; 8 bases map to TRBD1. Germline-derived CDR1 and CDR2 are SGHRS and YFSETQ. J lost 8 bases, V lost 2 bases, and 5 bases had no gene match. This CDR3 is 13 amino acids long. The CDR3: CASSLKGQGEAFF. The CDR3 nucleotides read TGCGCCAGCAGCTTAAAAGGACAGGGCGAAGCTTTCTTT.

This clonotype was seen more than once but under ten times. This chain joins TRBV5-1 and TRBJ1-1, with D unresolved. CDR3 length: 13 amino acids. Trimming took off 1 base at V and 1 base at J, with 5 bases between the two ends. Germline lookup yields CDR1 SGHRS and CDR2 YFSETQ. The CDR3 protein is CASSLIRNTEAFF. The CDR3 bases are TGCGCCAGCAGCTTGATACGGAACACTGAAGCTTTCTTT.

This clonotype was found a few times. V usage is TRBV20-1 and J usage is TRBJ2-7; tentatively, D is TRBD2 (5 bases). The V gene lost 3 bases and the J gene lost 2 bases, with 8 bases spanning the gap. The CDR3 is 12 residues long. Germline CDR1 reads DFQATT; CDR2 reads SNEGSKA (reference sequence). This chain's CDR3 is CSARVGTYEQYV. The CDR3 DNA reads as TGCAGTGCTAGGGTCGGGACCTACGAGCAGTACGTC.